Sequencing of this TCR beta chain was carried out in a study of regulatory T cells in long-lasting Graves disease (dated by TCRdb to the early 2020s). With regard to the full study: Antithyroid drugs had been taken for less than 3 months by newly diagnosed Graves' disease patients. Patients with persistent Graves' disease were compared with patients with newly diagnosed Graves' disease using TCR sequencing and RNA sequencing of peripheral blood. The study was conducted in China and was registered as a clinical trial. A total of about 33 samples underwent TCR sequencing, from about 13 patients with persistent Graves' disease and about 20 patients with newly diagnosed Graves' disease. The paper as a whole reports these results and caveats: Persistent patients shared more public clonotypes among themselves (over 2,500) than newly diagnosed patients did (more than 950). As a limitation, the authors acknowledged that the small sample size may reduce accuracy. Sequencing and analysis were limited to the TCR beta chain. Lower TCR Shannon entropy and fewer highly expanded clones were observed in persistent Graves' disease patients than in newly diagnosed patients, which suggested clonal expansion. Persistent disease showed preferential use of TRBV28, TRBJ1-2 and TRBJ2-5, whereas newly diagnosed disease favored TRBV20-1 and TRBJ2-1. Because the primary lesion, thyroid tissue, could not be accessed, the study looked at peripheral blood alone.

CDR1 and CDR2 (MNHEY, SVGAGI) derive from the germline V gene. Spanning cysteine to phenylalanine, the CDR3 consists of 15 amino acids. Kept here is only the CDR3 DNA, which spans 45 bases and is read in frame from base 1. The junction shows trimming of 4 bases on V and 5 bases on J, and the gene matches do not reach 8 bases of it. This clonotype occurred many times. It lacks a known antigen. No per-base quality is available; no much larger clone lies one base away. Read against the paper, the sample's time point label means: newly diagnosed GD, antithyroid drugs for less than 3 months. For both TCR sequencing and RNA sequencing, RNA was extracted from PBMCs using TRIzol. The diagnosis of Graves' disease was made according to American Thyroid Association guidelines. Recruitment of patients was carried out at an endocrinology department in Xi'an, China. Each patient gave approximately 10 milliliters of peripheral blood, collected in an EDTA anticoagulant tube. Ficoll Paque Plus density gradient separation was used to isolate PBMCs, and no further T cell sorting was performed. An Agilent 2100 Bioanalyzer and agarose gel were used to assess RNA quality, and a NanoDrop 2000 was used to measure RNA concentration.

The library relied on multiplex PCR. Instrument used: Illumina HiSeq 4000. iRepertoire HTBI primers and Arm-PCR amplification of CDR3 regions were used to construct TCR beta libraries. Gel purification was performed on PCR products prior to sequencing. As for the original processing: Gene usage analysis of CDR3 amino acid clonotypes used the approximately 62 TRBV and more than 13 TRBJ segments found across samples. COPE and FqMerger were used to merge the filtered high-quality paired reads into contigs. BLAST was used to align contigs to IMGT TRBV, TRBD and TRBJ reference genes, with CDR3 defined following IMGT. Clonotypes above 0.1% frequency were classified as highly expanded clones. Shannon entropy served as the measure of repertoire diversity, while the Gini coefficient captured V-J evenness. Clonotypes shared by more than one individual were considered public. The public reads were run again by TCRdb, first through fastp at Q25 and then through MiXCR, and only productive beta chains were kept. Each CDR3 protein appears once, grouped with its most common genes and DNA. The V and J calls shown here were made by TCRdb, not taken from the authors' results. The sample table shows about 560,000 distinct CDR3 sequences, and about 16% are seen once. The ten largest clones represent around 12% of the sample.

These data also formed part of another study, on T cells in Graves' hyperthyroidism and ophthalmopathy. That second report states: Stable Graves' hyperthyroidism was defined as no progression to ophthalmopathy during 18 months of follow-up. Hyperthyroidism patients were newly diagnosed, had a disease duration of under 2 months, and were aged 18 to 65 years. The study excluded patients with uncontrolled infections, other autoimmune diseases, pregnancy or lactation. Diagnoses were based on clinical symptoms, serum thyroxine and TRAb, thyroid ultrasound and orbital computed tomography. A first-round RT-PCR of the TCR CDR3 used the HTBI primer set with the Qiagen OneStep RT-PCR kit. Blood samples also contained most of the expanded thyroid clonotypes (frequency above 0.001), which suggests that blood repertoires may reflect thyroid immune responses. In cross-validation, a model built on a 13 V-J signature told ophthalmopathy apart from stable hyperthyroidism with less than 90% sensitivity and about 81% specificity, and in testing the same model reached 80%/75%. In validation, the model predicted progression to ophthalmopathy a median of roughly six months before onset, with roughly 68% sensitivity and about 72% specificity. A discovery cohort of around 98 patients, roughly 43 with Graves' ophthalmopathy and approximately 57 with stable Graves' hyperthyroidism, was used to find distinguishing TCR V-J signatures. Prospective prediction of ophthalmopathy was tested in an independent validation cohort consisting of 18 to 20 hyperthyroidism patients and around 16 patients who later progressed to ophthalmopathy. The 95 to 100 discovery patients were randomly split 7:3 into training and test sets. In addition, the study compared T-cell repertoires in thyroid tissue and in blood from roughly 6 Graves' hyperthyroidism patients. Following sampling, methimazole starting at 30 mg daily was given to hyperthyroidism patients, and high-dose intravenous methylprednisolone was given to ophthalmopathy patients. The libraries were constructed in a second round of multiplex PCR and then size-selected and purified. Paired-end sequencing of the libraries was performed with 100 bp reads on an Illumina HiSeq2000. SOAPnuke was used to process the raw data, throwing out any read that contained adapters or uncalled bases, had a mean Phred below 15, or lacked an exact constant-primer or identifier match. COPE v1.2.5 was used to merge high-quality paired reads, and clonotypes were defined as unique nucleotide sequences. MiTCR v1.1 was used to align the clonotypes against IMGT TRBV, TRBD and TRBJ reference segments. The analysis was restricted to V-J combinations with a frequency above 0.0001, which together covered 99% to 99.2% of the repertoires. The TCS score was defined as the ratio of F50 (clonal expansion) to E x V (chaos), calculated using BLOSUM62-based TCRdist between CDR3 peptides within each V-J. Welch's t-statistics and random forest reduced 514 V-J features to about 13, which were used in a naive Bayes classifier (R e1071). No statistical method was used to set the sample size in advance, and investigators knew the group allocation. TCR Vbeta CDR3 sequencing of roughly 140 peripheral blood samples (approximately 44 ophthalmopathy, 75 hyperthyroidism and some 17 progressor patients) is reported in the paper.

Sequencing was performed on peripheral blood mononuclear cells (PBMCs), taken at new diagnosis, from a patient treated with antithyroid drugs. The sequence came from a man between 18 and 29 years old with Graves disease. Donor details come from another sample of the same person, matched by shared clones. The rearranged segments are TRBV6-5 and TRBJ1-1, and 9 bases in between align with TRBD1. The DNA is TGTGCCAGCAGTTCAACAGGGGGCGGGAGTACTGAAGCTTTCTTT. Translated, it gives CASSSTGGGSTEAFF.